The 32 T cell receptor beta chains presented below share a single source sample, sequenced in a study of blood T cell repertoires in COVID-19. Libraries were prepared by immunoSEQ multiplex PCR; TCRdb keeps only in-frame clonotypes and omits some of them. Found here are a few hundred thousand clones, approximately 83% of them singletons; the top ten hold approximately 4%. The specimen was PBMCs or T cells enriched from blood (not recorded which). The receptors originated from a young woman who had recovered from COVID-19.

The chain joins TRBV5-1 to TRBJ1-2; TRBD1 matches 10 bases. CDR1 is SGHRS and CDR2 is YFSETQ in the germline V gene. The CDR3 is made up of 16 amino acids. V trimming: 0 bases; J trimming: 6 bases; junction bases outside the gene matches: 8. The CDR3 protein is CASSLAGAGTGDGYTF. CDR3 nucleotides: TGCGCCAGCAGCTTGGCCGGCGCCGGGACAGGGGATGGCTACACCTTC.

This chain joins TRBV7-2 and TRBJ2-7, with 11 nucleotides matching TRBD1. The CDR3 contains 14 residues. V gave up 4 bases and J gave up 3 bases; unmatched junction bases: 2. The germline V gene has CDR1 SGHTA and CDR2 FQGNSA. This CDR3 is CASSWDRGGYEQYF. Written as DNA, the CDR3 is TGTGCCAGCAGCTGGGACAGGGGGGGCTACGAGCAGTACTTC.

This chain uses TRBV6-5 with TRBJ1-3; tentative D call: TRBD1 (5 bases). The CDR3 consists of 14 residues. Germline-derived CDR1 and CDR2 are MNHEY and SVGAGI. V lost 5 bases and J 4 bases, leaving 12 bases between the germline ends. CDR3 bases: TGTGCCAGCAGTAGCGGGACCGGAGGAAACACCATATATTTT. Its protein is CASSSGTGGNTIYF.

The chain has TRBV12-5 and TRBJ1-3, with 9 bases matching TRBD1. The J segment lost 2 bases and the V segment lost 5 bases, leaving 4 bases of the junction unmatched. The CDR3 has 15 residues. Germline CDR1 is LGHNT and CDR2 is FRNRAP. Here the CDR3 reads CASGHGQGPGNTIYF. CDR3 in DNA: TGTGCTAGTGGTCACGGACAGGGGCCTGGAAACACCATATATTTT. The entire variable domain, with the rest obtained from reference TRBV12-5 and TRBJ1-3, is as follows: DARVTQTPRHKVTEMGQEVTMRCQPILGHNTVFWYRQTMMQGLELLAYFRNRAPLDDSGMPKDRFSAEMPDATLATLKIQPSEPRDSAVYFCASGHGQGPGNTIYFGEGSWLTVV.

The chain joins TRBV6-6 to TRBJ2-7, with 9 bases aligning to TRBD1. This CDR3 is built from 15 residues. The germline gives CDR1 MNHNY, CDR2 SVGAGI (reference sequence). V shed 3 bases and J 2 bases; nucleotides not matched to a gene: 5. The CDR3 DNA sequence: TGTGCCAGCAGTTATTCGACAGGGGGTCCCTACGAGCAGTACTTC. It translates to CASSYSTGGPYEQYF.

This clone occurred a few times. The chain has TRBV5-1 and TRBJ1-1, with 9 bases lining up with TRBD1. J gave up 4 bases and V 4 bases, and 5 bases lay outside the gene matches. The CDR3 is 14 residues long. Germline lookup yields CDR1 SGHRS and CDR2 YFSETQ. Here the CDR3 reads CASSEGQGSTEAFF. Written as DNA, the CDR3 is TGCGCCAGCAGCGAGGGACAGGGTAGCACTGAAGCTTTCTTT.

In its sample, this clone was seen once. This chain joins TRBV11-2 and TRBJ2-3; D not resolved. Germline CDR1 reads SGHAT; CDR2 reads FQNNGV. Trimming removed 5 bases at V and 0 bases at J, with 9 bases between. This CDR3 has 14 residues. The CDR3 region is CASSREDSTDTQYF. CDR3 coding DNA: TGTGCCAGCAGCCGAGAGGATAGCACAGATACGCAGTATTTT.

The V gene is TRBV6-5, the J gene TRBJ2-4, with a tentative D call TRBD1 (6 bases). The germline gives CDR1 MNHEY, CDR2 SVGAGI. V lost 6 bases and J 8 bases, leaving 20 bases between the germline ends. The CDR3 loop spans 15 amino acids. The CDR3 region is CASSPLQGVGDIQYF. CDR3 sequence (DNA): TGTGCCAGCAGCCCACTACAGGGAGTTGGGGACATTCAGTACTTC.

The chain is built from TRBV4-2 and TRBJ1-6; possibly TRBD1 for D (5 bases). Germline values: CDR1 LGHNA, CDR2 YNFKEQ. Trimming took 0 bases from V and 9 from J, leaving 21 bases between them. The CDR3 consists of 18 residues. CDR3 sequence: CASSQDLFFRGWFSPLHF. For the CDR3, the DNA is TGTGCCAGCAGCCAAGATCTTTTTTTTAGGGGCTGGTTTTCACCCCTCCACTTT.

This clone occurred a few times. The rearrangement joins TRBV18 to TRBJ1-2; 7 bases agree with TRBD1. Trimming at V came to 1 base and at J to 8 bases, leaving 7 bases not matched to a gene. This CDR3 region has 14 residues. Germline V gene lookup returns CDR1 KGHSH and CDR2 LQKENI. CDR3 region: CASSPLTGEKGYTF. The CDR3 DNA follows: TGTGCCAGCTCACCACTCACAGGGGAGAAGGGCTACACCTTC.

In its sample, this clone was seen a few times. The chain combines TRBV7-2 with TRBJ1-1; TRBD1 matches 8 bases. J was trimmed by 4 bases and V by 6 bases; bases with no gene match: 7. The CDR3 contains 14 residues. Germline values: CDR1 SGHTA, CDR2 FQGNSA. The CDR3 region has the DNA TGTGCCAGCAGTTTACAGGGGGTTAGCACTGAAGCTTTCTTT. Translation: CASSLQGVSTEAFF.

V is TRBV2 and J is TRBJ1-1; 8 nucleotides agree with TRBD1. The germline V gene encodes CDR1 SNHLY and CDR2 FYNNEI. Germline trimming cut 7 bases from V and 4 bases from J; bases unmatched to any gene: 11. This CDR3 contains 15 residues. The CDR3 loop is CASIMETGVVTEAFF. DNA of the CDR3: TGTGCCAGCATTATGGAGACAGGGGTGGTCACTGAAGCTTTCTTT.

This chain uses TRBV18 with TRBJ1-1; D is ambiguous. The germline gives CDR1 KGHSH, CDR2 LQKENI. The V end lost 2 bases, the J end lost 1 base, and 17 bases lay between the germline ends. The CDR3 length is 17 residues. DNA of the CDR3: TGTGCCAGCTCACCAACCGGGATCCCCGGTACGAACACTGAAGCTTTCTTT. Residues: CASSPTGIPGTNTEAFF.

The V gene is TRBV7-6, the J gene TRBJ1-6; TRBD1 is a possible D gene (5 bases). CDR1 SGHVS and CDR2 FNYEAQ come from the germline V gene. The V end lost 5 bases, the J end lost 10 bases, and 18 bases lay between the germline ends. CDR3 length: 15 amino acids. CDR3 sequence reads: CASSPGRGSVSPLHF. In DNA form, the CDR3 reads TGTGCCAGCAGCCCTGGGCGGGGGTCTGTGTCACCCCTCCACTTT.

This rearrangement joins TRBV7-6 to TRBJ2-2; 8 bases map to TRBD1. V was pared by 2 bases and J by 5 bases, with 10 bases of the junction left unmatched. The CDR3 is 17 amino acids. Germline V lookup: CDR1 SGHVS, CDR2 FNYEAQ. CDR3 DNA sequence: TGTGCCAGCAGCTTATTCCAGGGGGCGGATGTGACCGGGGAGCTGTTTTTT. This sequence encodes CASSLFQGADVTGELFF.

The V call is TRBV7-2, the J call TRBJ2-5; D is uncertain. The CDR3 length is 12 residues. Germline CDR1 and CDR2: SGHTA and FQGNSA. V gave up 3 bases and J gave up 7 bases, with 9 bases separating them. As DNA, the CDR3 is TGTGCCAGCAGCTTTTCGTCGGGGACCCAGTACTTC. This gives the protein CASSFSSGTQYF.

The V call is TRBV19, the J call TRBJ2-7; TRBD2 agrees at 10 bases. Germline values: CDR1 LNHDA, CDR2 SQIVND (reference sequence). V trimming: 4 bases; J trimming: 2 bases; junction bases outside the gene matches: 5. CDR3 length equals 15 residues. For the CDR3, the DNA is TGTGCCAGTAGTAGCCTAGCGGGAGCCCCCTACGAGCAGTACTTC. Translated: CASSSLAGAPYEQYF.

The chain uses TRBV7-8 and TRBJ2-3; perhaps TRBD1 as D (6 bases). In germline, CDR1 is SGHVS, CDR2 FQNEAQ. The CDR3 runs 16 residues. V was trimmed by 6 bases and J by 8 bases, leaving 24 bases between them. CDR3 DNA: TGTGCCAGCAGTCCCAGGGGCTCATACCTTTCAATTACGCAGTATTTT. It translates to CASSPRGSYLSITQYF.

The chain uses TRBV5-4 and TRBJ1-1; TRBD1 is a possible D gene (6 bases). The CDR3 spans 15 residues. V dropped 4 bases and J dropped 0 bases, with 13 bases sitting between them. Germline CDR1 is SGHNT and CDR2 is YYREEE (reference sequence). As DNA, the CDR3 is TGTGCCAGCAGCCCCCTAGGGGGGGTGAACACTGAAGCTTTCTTT. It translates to CASSPLGGVNTEAFF.

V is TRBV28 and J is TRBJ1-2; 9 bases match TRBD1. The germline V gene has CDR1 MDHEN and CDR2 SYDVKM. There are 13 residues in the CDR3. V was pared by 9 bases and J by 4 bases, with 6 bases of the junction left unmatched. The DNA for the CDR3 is TGTGCCAGTGAGGACAGGGGCCGCTATGGCTACACCTTC. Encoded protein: CASEDRGRYGYTF.

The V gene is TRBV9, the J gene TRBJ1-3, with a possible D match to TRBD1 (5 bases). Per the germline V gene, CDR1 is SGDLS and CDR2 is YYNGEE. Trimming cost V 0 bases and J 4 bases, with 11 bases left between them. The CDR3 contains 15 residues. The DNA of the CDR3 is TGTGCCAGCAGCGTAGAGGGCAGGGAAGGAAACACCATATATTTT. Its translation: CASSVEGREGNTIYF.

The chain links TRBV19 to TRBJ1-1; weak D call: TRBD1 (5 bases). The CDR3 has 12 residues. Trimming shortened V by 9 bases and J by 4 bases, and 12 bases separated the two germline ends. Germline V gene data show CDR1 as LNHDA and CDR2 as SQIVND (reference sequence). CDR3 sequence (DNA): TGTGCCAGCAGGGTGGGCAGCACTGAAGCTTTCTTT. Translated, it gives CASRVGSTEAFF.

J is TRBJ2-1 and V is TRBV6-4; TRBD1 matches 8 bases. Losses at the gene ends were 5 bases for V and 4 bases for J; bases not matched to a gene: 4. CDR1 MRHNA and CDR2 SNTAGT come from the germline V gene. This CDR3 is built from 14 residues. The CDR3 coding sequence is TGTGCCAGCAGTATGACAGGGGAGTACAATGAGCAGTTCTTC. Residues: CASSMTGEYNEQFF.

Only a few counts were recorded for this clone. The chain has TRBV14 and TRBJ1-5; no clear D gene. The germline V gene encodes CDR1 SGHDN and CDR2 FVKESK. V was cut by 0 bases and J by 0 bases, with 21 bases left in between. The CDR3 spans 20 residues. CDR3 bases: TGTGCCAGCAGCCAAGATCCCCGGGAAGCGCCGCTTTATAGCAATCAGCCCCAGCATTTT. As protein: CASSQDPREAPLYSNQPQHF.

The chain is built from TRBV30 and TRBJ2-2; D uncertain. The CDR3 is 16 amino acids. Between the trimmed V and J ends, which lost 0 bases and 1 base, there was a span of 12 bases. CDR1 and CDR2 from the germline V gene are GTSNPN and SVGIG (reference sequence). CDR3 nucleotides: TGTGCCTGGAGTGTACTAAGGTTTTTGAACACCGGGGAGCTGTTTTTT. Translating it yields CAWSVLRFLNTGELFF.

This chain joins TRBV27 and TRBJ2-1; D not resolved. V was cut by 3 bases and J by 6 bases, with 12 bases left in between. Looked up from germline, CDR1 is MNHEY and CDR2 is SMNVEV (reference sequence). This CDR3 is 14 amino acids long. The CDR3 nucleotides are TGTGCCAGCAGTTTTAGACTTTCTGGCAATGAGCAGTTCTTC. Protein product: CASSFRLSGNEQFF.

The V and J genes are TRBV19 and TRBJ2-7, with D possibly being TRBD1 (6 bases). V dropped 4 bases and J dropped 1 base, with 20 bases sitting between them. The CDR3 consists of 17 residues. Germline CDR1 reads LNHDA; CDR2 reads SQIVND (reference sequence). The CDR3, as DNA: TGTGCCAGTAGTAGATCCGGGACAAACTATAATTCCTACGAGCAGTACTTC. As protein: CASSRSGTNYNSYEQYF.

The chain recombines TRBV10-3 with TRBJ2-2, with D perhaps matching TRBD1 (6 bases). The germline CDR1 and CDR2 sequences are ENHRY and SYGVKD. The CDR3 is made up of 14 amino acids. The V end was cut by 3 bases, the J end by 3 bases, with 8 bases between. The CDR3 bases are TGTGCCATCAGTGAAACAGGGTACACCGGGGAGCTGTTTTTT. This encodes CAISETGYTGELFF.

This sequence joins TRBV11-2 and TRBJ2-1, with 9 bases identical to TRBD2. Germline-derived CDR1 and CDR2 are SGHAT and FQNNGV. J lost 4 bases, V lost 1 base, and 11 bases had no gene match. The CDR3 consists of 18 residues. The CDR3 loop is CASSLGFRLAGNYNEQFF. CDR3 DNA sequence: TGTGCCAGCAGCTTAGGATTTCGGCTAGCGGGAAATTACAATGAGCAGTTCTTC. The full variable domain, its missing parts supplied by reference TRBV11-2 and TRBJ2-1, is EAGVAQSPRYKIIEKRQSVAFWCNPISGHATLYWYQQILGQGPKLLIQFQNNGVVDDSQLPKDRFSAERLKGVDSTLKIQPAKLEDSAVYLCASSLGFRLAGNYNEQFFGPGTRLTVL.

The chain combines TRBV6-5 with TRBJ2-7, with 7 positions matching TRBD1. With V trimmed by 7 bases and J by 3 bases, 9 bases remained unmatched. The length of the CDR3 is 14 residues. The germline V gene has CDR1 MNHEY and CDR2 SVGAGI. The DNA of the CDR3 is TGTGCCAGCAACTGGGACAGCGAGTTCTACGAGCAGTACTTC. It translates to CASNWDSEFYEQYF.

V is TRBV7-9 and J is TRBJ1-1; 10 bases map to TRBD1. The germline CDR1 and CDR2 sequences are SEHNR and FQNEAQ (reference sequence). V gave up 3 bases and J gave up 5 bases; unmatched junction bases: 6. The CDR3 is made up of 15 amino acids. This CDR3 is CASSLTGGGNTEAFF. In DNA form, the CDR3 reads TGTGCCAGCAGCTTGACAGGGGGCGGTAATACTGAAGCTTTCTTT.

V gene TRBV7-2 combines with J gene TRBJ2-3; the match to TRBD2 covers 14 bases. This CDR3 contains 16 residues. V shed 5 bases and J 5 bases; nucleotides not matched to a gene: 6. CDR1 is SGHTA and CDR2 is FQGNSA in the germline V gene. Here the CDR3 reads CASSPAGTSGGDTQYF. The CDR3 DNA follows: TGTGCCAGCAGCCCAGCCGGGACTAGCGGGGGAGATACGCAGTATTTT.